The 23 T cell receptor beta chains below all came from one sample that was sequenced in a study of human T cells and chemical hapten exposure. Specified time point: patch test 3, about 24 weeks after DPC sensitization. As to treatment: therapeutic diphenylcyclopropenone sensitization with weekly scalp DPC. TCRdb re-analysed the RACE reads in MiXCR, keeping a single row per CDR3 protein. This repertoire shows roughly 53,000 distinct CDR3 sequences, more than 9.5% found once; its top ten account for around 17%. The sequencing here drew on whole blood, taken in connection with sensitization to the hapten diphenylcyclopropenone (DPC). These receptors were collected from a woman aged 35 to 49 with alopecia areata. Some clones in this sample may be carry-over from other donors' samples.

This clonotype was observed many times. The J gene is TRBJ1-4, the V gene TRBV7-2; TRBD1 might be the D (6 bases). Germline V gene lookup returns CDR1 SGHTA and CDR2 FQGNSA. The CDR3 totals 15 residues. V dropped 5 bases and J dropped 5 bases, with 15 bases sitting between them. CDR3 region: CASSVQGPLNEKLFF. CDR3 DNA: TGTGCCAGCAGCGTACAGGGTCCACTGAATGAAAAACTGTTTTTT.

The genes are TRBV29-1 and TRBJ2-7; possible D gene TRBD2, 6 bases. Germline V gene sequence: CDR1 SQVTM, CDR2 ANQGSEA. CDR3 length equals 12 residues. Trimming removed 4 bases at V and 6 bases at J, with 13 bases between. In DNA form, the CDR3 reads TGCAGCGTTGCGGTGGAGGGGTCCGAGCAGTACTTC. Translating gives CSVAVEGSEQYF.

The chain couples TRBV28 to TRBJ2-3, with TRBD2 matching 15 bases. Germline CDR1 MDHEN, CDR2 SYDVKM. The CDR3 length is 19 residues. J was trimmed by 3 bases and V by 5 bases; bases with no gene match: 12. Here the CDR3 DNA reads TGTGCCAGCAGTCTCTCCGGACTAGCGGGGGGGAGGGGGACAGATACGCAGTATTTT. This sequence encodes CASSLSGLAGGRGTDTQYF.

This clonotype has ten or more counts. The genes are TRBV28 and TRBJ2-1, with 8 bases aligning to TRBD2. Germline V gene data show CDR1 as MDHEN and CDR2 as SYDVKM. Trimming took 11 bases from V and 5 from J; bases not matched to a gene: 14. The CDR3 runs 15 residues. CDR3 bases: TGTGCCGCCCCCCCGGGGGGGTCGCGCCACAATGAGCAGTTCTTC. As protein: CAAPPGGSRHNEQFF.

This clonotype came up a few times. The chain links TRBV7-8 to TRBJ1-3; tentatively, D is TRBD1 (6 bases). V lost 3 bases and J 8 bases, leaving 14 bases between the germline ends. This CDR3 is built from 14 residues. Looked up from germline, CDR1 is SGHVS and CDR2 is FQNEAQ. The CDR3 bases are TGTGCCAGCAGCTTTCGCTTCAGGGGAGACACCATATATTTT. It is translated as CASSFRFRGDTIYF.

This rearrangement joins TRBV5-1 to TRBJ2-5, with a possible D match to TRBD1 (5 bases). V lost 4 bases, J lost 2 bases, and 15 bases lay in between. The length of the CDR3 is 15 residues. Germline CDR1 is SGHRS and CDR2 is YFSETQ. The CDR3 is CASSINRIPQETQYF. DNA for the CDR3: TGCGCCAGCAGCATCAACAGGATTCCACAAGAGACCCAGTACTTC. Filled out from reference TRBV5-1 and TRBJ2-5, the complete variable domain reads KAGVTQTPRYLIKTRGQQVTLSCSPISGHRSVSWYQQTPGQGLQFLFEYFSETQRNKGNFPGRFSGRQFSNSRSEMNVSTLELGDSALYLCASSINRIPQETQYFGPGTRLLVL.

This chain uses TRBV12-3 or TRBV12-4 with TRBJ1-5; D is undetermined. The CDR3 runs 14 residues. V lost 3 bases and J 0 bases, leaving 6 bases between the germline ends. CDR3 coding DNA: TGTGCCAGCAGTTTTACAGCTAGCAATCAGCCCCAGCATTTT. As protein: CASSFTASNQPQHF.

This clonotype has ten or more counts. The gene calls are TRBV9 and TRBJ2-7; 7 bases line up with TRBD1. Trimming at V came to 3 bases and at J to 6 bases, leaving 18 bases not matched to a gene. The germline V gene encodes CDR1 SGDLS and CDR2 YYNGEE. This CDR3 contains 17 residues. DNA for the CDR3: TGTGCCAGCAGCGACCGAAGGGACAGCACCCCTGGGGTCGAGCAGTACTTC. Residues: CASSDRRDSTPGVEQYF.

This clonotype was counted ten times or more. The CDR3 DNA follows: TGTGCCAGCAGCTTACCTGGCCCCCGGCCGAACTACGAGCAGTACTTC. It yields the protein CASSLPGPRPNYEQYF. This rearrangement joins TRBV7-9 to TRBJ2-7; no reliable D call. The V gene lost 2 bases and the J gene lost 3 bases, with 17 bases spanning the gap. The length of the CDR3 is 16 residues. The germline V gene encodes CDR1 SEHNR and CDR2 FQNEAQ (reference sequence).

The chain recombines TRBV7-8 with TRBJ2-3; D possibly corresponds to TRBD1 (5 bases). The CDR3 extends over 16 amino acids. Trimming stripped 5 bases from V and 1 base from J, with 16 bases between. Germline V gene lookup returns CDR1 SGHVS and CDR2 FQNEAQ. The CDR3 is CASSARFSTGTDTQYF. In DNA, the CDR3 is TGTGCCAGCAGCGCCCGATTCTCGACAGGCACAGATACGCAGTATTTT.

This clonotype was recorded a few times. CDR3 residues: CASSLSGGPTGELFF. Written as DNA, the CDR3 is TGTGCCAGCAGCTTAAGTGGGGGGCCCACCGGGGAGCTGTTTTTT. The chain uses TRBV7-6 and TRBJ2-2; either TRBD1 or TRBD2 may supply D (6 bases each). The V gene lost 2 bases and the J gene lost 4 bases, with 11 bases spanning the gap. Germline V CDR1 and CDR2: SGHVS, FNYEAQ. CDR3 length: 15 residues.

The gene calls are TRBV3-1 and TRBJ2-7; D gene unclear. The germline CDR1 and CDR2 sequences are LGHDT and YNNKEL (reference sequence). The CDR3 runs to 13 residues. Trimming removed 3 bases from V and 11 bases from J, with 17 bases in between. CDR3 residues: CASSQRAEVAEYF. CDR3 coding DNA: TGTGCCAGCAGCCAGCGAGCAGAGGTTGCGGAGTACTTC.

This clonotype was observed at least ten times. The CDR3 spells CASSYNTWEQYF. The CDR3 coding sequence is TGTGCCAGCAGTTACAATACCTGGGAGCAGTACTTC. The V call is TRBV6-6, the J call TRBJ2-7; D gene uncertain. V dropped 2 bases and J dropped 7 bases, with 9 bases sitting between them. The CDR3 runs 12 residues. The germline gives CDR1 MNHNY, CDR2 SVGAGI (reference sequence).

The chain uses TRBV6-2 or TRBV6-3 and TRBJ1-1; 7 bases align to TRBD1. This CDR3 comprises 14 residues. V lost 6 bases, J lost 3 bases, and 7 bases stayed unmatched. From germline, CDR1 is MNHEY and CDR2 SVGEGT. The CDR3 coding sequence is TGTGCCAGCAGGGTCACAGGGGTGCACACTGAAGCTTTCTTT. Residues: CASRVTGVHTEAFF.

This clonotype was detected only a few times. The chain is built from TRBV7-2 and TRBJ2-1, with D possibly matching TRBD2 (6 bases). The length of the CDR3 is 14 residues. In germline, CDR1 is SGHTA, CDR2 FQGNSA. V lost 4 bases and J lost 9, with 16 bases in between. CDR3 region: CASSSPRLGSEQFF. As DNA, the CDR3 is TGTGCCAGCAGCTCCCCTCGACTAGGGAGTGAGCAGTTCTTC.

The CDR3 DNA sequence: TGCGCCAGCAGCCAAGATGGTCCGGGGGCGCGTGAAAAACTGTTTTTT. The encoded protein is CASSQDGPGAREKLFF. The genes are TRBV4-3 and TRBJ1-4; D perhaps matches TRBD1 (6 bases). The length of the CDR3 is 16 residues. CDR1 LGHNA and CDR2 YSLEER come from the germline V gene. Trimming took 0 bases from V and 7 from J, leaving 15 bases between them.

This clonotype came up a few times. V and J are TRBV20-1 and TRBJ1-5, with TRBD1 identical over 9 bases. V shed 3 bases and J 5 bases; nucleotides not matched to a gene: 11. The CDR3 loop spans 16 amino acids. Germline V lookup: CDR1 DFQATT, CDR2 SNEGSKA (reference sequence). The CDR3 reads CSASPGQGGKHQPQHF. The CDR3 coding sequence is TGCAGTGCTAGCCCGGGACAGGGAGGTAAACATCAGCCCCAGCATTTT.

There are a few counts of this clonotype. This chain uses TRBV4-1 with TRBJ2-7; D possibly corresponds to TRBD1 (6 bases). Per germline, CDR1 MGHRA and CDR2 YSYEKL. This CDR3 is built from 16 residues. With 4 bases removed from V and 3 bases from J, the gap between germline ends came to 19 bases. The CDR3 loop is CASSRNRGQYDYEQYF. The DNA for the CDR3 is TGCGCCAGCAGCCGGAACCGAGGACAGTATGACTACGAGCAGTACTTC.

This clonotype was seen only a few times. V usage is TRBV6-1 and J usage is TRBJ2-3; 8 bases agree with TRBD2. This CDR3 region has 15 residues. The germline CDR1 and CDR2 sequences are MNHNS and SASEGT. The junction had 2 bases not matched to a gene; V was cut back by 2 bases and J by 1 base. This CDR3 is CASSEFSGGTDTQYF. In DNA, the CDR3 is TGTGCCAGCAGTGAATTTAGCGGGGGCACAGATACGCAGTATTTT.

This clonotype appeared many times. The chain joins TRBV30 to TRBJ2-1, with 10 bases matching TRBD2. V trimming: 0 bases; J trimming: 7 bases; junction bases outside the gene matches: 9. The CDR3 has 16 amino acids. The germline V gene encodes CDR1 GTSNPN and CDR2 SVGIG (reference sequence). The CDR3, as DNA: TGTGCCTGGAGTGTACTTTCCAGCGGGGGGGTAAATGAGCAGTTCTTC. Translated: CAWSVLSSGGVNEQFF.

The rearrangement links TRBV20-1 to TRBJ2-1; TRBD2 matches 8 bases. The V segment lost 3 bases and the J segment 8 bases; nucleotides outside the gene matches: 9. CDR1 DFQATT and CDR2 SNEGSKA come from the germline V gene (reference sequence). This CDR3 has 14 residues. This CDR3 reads CSASPGGPFDEQFF. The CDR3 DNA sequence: TGCAGTGCTAGTCCGGGGGGGCCTTTCGATGAGCAGTTCTTC.

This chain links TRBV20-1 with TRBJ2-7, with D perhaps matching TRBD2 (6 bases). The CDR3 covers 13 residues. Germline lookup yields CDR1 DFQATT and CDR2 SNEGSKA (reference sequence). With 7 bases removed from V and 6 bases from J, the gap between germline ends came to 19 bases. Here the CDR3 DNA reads TGCAGTGTGACCGGGACTCCAACCCGCGAGCAGTACTTC. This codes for CSVTGTPTREQYF.

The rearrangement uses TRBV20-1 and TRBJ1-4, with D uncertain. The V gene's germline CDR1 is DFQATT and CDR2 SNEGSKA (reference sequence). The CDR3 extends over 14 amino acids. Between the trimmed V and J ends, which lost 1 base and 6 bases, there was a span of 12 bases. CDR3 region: CSARVAGSDEKLFF. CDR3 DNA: TGCAGTGCTAGAGTAGCGGGATCGGATGAAAAACTGTTTTTT.